The present TCR beta chain was sequenced within a study of cytomegalovirus exposure and HLA in healthy donors. Study-wide context: Membership in the Caucasian-associated ancestry cluster was found for about four fifths of 300 to 500 genotyped donors. Study-wide results and caveats: Because they were indistinguishable, some V segments, including TRBV6-2 and TRBV6-3, were excluded.

The CDR3 extends over 16 amino acids. Per germline, CDR1 SGHKS and CDR2 YYEKEE (reference sequence). The V and J ends lost 2 bases and 5 bases, in that order; junction bases with no gene match: 13. On this clone: As yet, its antigen is unknown.

PCR primers comprised 60 Vbeta and 13 Jbeta primers. The assay was immunoSEQ multiplex PCR, and TCRdb's table has in-frame clones only and misses some. In the table there are about 210,000 clones, roughly 81% of which are singletons. Material for sequencing was PBMCs. The chain carries TRBV5-5 and TRBJ2-7; 7 bases match TRBD2. This receptor was taken from a girl aged 2 to 10 in good health and CMV-seronegative. The CDR3 sequence is CASSFPLGEGRDEQYF. CDR3 sequence (DNA): TGTGCCAGCAGCTTCCCCTTGGGGGAGGGTCGGGACGAGCAGTACTTC. Filled out from reference TRBV5-5 and TRBJ2-7, the complete variable domain reads DAGVTQSPTHLIKTRGQQVTLRCSPISGHKSVSWYQQVLGQGPQFIFQYYEKEERGRGNFPDRFSARQFPNYSSELNVNALLLGDSALYLCASSFPLGEGRDEQYFGPGTRLTVT.